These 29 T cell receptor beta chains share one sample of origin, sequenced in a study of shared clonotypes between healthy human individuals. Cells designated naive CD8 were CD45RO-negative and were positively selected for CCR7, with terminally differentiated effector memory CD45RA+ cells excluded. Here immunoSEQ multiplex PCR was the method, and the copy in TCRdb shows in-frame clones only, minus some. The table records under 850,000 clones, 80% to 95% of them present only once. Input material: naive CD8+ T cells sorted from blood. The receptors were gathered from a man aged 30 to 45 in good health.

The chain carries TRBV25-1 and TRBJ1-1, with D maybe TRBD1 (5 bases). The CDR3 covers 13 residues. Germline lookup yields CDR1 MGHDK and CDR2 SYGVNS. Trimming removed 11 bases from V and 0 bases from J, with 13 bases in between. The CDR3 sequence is CAGAGPMNTEAFF. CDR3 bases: TGTGCCGGGGCGGGACCTATGAACACTGAAGCTTTCTTT.

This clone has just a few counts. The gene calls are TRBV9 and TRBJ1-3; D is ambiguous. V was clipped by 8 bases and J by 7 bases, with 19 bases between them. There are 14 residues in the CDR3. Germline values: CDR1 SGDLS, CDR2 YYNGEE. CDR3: CASGGRASENTIYF. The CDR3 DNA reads TGTGCCAGTGGAGGAAGAGCCTCTGAGAACACCATATATTTT. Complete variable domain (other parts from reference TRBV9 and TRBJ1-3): DSGVTQTPKHLITATGQRVTLRCSPRSGDLSVYWYQQSLDQGLQFLIQYYNGEERAKGNILERFSAQQFPDLHSELNLSSLELGDSALYFCASGGRASENTIYFGEGSWLTVV.

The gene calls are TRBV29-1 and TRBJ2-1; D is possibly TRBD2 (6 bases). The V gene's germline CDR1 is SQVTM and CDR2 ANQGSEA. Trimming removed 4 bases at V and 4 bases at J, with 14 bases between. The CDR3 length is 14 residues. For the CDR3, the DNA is TGCAGCGTTGGGGGCGGGGAAGCATACAATGAGCAGTTCTTC. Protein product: CSVGGGEAYNEQFF.

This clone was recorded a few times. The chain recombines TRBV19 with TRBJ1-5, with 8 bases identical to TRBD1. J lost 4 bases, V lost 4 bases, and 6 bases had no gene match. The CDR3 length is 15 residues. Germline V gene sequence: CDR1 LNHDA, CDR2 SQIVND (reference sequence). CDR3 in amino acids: CASSTWTGTNQPQHF. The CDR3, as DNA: TGTGCCAGTAGTACCTGGACAGGGACTAATCAGCCCCAGCATTTT.

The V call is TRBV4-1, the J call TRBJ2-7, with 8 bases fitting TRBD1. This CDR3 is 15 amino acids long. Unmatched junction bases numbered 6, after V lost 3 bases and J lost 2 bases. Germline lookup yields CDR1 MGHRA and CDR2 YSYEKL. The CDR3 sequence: CASSQGTGHPYEQYF. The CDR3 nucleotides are TGCGCCAGCAGCCAGGGGACAGGACATCCCTACGAGCAGTACTTC.

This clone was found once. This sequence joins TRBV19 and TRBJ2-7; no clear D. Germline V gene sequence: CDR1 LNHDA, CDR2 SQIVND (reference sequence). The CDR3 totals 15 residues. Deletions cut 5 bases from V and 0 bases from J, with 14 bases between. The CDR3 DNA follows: TGTGCCAGTAGTCCCGAACCGTACAGCTCCTACGAGCAGTACTTC. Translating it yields CASSPEPYSSYEQYF.

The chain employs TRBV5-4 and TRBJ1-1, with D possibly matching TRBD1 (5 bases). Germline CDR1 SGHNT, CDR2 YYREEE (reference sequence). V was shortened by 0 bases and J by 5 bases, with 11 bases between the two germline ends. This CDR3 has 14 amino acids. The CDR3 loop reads CASSLVGAQTEAFF. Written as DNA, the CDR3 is TGTGCCAGCAGCTTGGTAGGGGCTCAAACTGAAGCTTTCTTT.

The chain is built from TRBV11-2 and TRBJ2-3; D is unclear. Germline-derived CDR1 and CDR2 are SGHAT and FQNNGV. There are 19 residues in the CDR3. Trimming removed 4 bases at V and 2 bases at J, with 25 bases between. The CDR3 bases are TGTGCCAGCAGCTCCTTATCGCAGATAGCCATGGCACACACAGATACGCAGTATTTT. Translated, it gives CASSSLSQIAMAHTDTQYF.

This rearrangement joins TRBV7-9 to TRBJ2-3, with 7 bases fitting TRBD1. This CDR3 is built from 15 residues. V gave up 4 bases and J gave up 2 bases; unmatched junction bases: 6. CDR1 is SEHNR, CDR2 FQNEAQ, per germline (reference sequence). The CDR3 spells CASSSQGSPTDTQYF. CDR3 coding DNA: TGTGCCAGCAGCTCACAGGGGTCCCCCACAGATACGCAGTATTTT.

CDR3 in amino acids: CASREGRGSYEQYF. CDR3 sequence (DNA): TGTGCCAGCAGAGAGGGGCGGGGTTCCTACGAGCAGTACTTC. The rearrangement joins TRBV27 to TRBJ2-7; TRBD2 might be the D (6 bases). V was clipped by 6 bases and J by 1 base, with 13 bases between them. CDR3 length: 14 amino acids. Per the germline V gene, CDR1 is MNHEY and CDR2 is SMNVEV (reference sequence).

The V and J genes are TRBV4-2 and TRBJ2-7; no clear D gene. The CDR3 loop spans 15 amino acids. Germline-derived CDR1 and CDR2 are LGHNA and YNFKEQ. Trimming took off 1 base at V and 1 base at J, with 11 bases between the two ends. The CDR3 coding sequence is TGTGCCAGCAGCCAAGTTTTGGATGGATCCTACGAGCAGTACTTC. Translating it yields CASSQVLDGSYEQYF.

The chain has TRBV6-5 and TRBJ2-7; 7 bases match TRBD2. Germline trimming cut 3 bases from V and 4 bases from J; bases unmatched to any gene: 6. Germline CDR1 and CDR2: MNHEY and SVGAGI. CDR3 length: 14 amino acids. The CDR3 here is CASSYFGGSYEQYF. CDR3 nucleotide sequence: TGTGCCAGCAGTTATTTTGGCGGGAGTTACGAGCAGTACTTC.

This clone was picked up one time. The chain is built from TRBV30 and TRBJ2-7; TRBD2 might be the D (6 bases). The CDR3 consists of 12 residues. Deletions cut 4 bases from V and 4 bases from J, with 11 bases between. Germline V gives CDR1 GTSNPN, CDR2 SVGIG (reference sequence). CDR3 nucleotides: TGTGCCTGGAATTCGGGAGCTTACGAGCAGTACTTC. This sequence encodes CAWNSGAYEQYF.

The CDR3 is CASSLGLAGVGSYNEQFF. The CDR3 coding sequence is TGTGCCAGCAGCTTAGGGTTAGCGGGAGTCGGCTCCTACAATGAGCAGTTCTTC. The J gene is TRBJ2-1, the V gene TRBV11-2, with 9 bases lining up with TRBD2. Germline CDR1 SGHAT, CDR2 FQNNGV. The CDR3 spans 18 residues. The V segment lost 1 base and the J segment 0 bases; nucleotides outside the gene matches: 7.

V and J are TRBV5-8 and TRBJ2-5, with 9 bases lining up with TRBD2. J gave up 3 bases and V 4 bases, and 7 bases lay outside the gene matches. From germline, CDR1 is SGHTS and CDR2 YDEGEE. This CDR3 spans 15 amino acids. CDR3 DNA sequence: TGTGCCAGCAGCCCCGGGATAGCGGGAGAAGAGACCCAGTACTTC. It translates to CASSPGIAGEETQYF.

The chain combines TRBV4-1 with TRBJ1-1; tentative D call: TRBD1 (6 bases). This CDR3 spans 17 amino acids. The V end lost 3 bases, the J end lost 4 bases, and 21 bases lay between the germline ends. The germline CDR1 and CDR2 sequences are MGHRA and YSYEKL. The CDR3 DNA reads TGCGCCAGCAGCCATCAAGAAAACAGGGAAGGGAGCACTGAAGCTTTCTTT. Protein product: CASSHQENREGSTEAFF.

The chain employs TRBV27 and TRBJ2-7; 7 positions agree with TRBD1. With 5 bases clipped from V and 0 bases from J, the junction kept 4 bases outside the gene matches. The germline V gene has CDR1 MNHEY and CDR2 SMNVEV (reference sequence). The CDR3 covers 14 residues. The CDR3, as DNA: TGTGCCAGCAGTCCCGACAGGGACTCCTACGAGCAGTACTTC. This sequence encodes CASSPDRDSYEQYF.

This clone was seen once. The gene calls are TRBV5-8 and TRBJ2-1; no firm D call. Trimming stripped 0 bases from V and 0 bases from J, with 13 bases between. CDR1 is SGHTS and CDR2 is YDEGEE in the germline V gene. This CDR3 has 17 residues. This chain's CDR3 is CASSLVTGSSSYNEQFF. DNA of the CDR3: TGTGCCAGCAGCTTGGTCACCGGCAGTAGCTCCTACAATGAGCAGTTCTTC.

The CDR3 nucleotides are TGTGCCAGCGGAGATACCGGGACAGGGCCCACAGATACGCAGTATTTT. As protein: CASGDTGTGPTDTQYF. The chain combines TRBV7-9 with TRBJ2-3; 9 bases fit TRBD1. The germline CDR1 and CDR2 sequences are SEHNR and FQNEAQ (reference sequence). The CDR3 consists of 16 residues. V lost 8 bases and J lost 2; bases outside the gene matches: 11.

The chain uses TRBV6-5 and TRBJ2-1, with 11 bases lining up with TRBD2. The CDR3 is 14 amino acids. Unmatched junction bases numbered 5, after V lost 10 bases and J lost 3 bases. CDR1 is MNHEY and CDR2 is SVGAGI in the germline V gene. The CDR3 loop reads CATGLAAFYNEQFF. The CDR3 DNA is TGTGCCACGGGACTAGCGGCTTTCTACAATGAGCAGTTCTTC.

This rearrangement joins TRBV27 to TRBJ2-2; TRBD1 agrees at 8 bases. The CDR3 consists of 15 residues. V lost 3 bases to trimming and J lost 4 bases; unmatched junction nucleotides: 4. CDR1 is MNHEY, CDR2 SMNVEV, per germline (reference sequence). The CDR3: CASSFQDRATGELFF. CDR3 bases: TGTGCCAGCAGTTTCCAGGACAGGGCCACCGGGGAGCTGTTTTTT.

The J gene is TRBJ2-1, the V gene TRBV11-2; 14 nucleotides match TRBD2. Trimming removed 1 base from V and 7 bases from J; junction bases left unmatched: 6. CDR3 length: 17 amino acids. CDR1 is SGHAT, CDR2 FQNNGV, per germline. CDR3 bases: TGTGCCAGCAGCTTAGGCCGGACTAGCGGGAGGTCGAATGAGCAGTTCTTC. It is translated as CASSLGRTSGRSNEQFF.

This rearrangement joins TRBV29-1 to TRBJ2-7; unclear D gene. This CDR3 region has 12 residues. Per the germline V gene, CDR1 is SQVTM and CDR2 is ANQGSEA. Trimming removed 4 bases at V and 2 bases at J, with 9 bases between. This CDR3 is CSVGAGTYEQYF. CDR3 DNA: TGCAGCGTTGGGGCTGGGACCTACGAGCAGTACTTC.

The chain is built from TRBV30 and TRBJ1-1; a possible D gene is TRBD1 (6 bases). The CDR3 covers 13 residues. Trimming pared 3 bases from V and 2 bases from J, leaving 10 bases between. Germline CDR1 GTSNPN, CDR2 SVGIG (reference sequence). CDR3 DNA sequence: TGTGCCTGGAGCGCAGGGGTAAACACTGAAGCTTTCTTT. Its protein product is CAWSAGVNTEAFF.

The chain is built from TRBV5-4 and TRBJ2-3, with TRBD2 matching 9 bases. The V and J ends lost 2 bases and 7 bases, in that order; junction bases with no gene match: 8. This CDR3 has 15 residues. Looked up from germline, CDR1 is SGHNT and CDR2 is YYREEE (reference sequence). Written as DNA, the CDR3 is TGTGCCAGCAGCTTCTCCCTAGCGGGAACATATACGCAGTATTTT. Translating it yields CASSFSLAGTYTQYF.

The chain's CDR3 is CASTVMGRDEQYF. CDR3 DNA: TGTGCCAGCACCGTGATGGGGAGGGACGAGCAGTACTTC. The J gene is TRBJ2-7, the V gene TRBV28; 7 bases align to TRBD2. V shed 7 bases and J 5 bases; nucleotides not matched to a gene: 8. CDR3 length equals 13 residues. Germline assignment: CDR1 MDHEN and CDR2 SYDVKM.

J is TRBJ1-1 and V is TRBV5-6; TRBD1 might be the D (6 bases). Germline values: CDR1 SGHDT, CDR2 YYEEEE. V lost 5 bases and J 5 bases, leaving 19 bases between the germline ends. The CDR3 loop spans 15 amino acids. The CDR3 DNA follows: TGTGCCAGCAGTGCCCTAATGACAGGACGAACTGAAGCTTTCTTT. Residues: CASSALMTGRTEAFF.

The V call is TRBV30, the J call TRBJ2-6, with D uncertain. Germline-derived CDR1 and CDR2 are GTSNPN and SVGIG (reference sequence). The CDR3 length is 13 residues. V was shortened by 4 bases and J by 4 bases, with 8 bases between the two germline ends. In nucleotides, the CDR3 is TGTGCCTGGATAGGGTCAGGGGCCAACGTCCTGACTTTC. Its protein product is CAWIGSGANVLTF.

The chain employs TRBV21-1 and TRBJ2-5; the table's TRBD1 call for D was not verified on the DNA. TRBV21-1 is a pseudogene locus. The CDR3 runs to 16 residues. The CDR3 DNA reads TGTGCCAGCAGGAAGGGTCCGGGACAGAGTCAAGAGACCCAGTACTTC. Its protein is CASRKGPGQSQETQYF.